The following is a T cell receptor (beta chain) sequence with its context. This record belongs to a study of blood T cell repertoires in COVID-19. This table comes from immunoSEQ multiplex PCR, and its TCRdb copy is limited to in-frame clones, with some not included. The sample gives 10,000 to 15,000 clones, 71% of which show up once; 5% to 6.5% is in the top ten. The J segment lost 8 bases and the V segment lost 3 bases, leaving 9 bases of the junction unmatched. The CDR3 sequence is 14 residues long. Germline V gene sequence: CDR1 LNHDA, CDR2 SQIVND (reference sequence). Input material: peripheral blood. The TCR sequence derives from a man aged 55 to 69 with COVID-19, enrolled during active disease. The V gene is TRBV19, the J gene TRBJ1-2, with TRBD1 identical over 7 bases. DNA for the CDR3: TGTGCCAGTAGTATTGGCGGACAGGTCTTCGGCTACACCTTC. Its translation: CASSIGGQVFGYTF. Together with reference TRBV19 and TRBJ1-2, the CDR3 gives the full variable domain: DGGITQSPKYLFRKEGQNVTLSCEQNLNHDAMYWYRQDPGQGLRLIYYSQIVNDFQKGDIAEGYSVSREKKESFPLTVTSAQKNPTAFYLCASSIGGQVFGYTFGSGTRLTVV.